This T cell receptor beta chain was observed in a study of cytomegalovirus exposure and HLA in healthy donors. It was with 60 Vbeta and 13 Jbeta primers that the PCR ran. Repertoires were generated with immunoSEQ multiplex PCR, while TCRdb's copy carries only in-frame clones and drops some. The sample lists a few hundred thousand clones; about 80% were seen once. Broader study findings: About 87% or about 30% of the time was how often most TCR beta V segments were productive, according to an earlier analysis. Cytomegalovirus-associated status was assigned to about 170 TCR beta chains.

In the case of this clone: Its antigen is undetermined.

With V trimmed by 5 bases and J by 11 bases, 5 bases remained unmatched. The CDR3 has 13 residues. The germline V gene has CDR1 MNHNY and CDR2 SVGAGI (reference sequence). Sequencing input: PBMCs. This clonotype was obtained from a woman between 40 and 50 years old in good health and CMV-seronegative. The genes are TRBV6-6 and TRBJ2-6, with TRBD1 identical over 8 bases. The CDR3 sequence: CASSSRTGHVLTF. CDR3 DNA: TGTGCCAGCAGTAGTAGGACAGGGCACGTCCTGACTTTC.